This record covers a single T cell receptor beta chain. Its target antigen remains unknown. The sample holds no much larger clone one base away, and base qualities are not on file. Libraries were prepared through 5' RACE. Sequencing instrument: Illumina HiSeq 2500. A second PCR of roughly 6 to 12 cycles was run with a J-beta primer mix and a sample-barcoded 5' primer. A unique molecular identifier was introduced onto each TCR beta cDNA molecule by a template-switch 5' adaptor carrying 12 random nucleotides. Each sample yielded at least 2.5 million CDR3-containing paired-end reads. First-strand cDNA synthesis was performed from all RNA using the Mint cDNA synthesis kit, with priming by a TRBC-specific oligonucleotide. Following uracil-DNA glycosylase treatment, a first 18-cycle PCR with universal primers M1SS and BC2_uni_R was performed on all cDNA. In the source study's methods: Normalization of each sample was performed by random selection of 1 million high-quality reads, each carrying a distinct molecular identifier. Reads with shared molecular identifiers were discarded instead of being binned into consensus sequences. MiTCR, run with a Q25 quality threshold and the strictest error-elimination algorithm, handled CDR3 identification, clonotype clustering and error correction. A nonparametric unseen species model with Euler transformation was used to estimate lower-bound total TCR beta diversity. The public reads were reanalyzed by TCRdb: fastp trimming at Q25, MiXCR alignment, in-frame beta chains only. Identical CDR3 protein sequences are pooled into one entry, listed with their most common genes and DNA. In this record, the V and J calls reflect TCRdb's handling and not the investigators' own analysis. For this sample there are more than 700,000 distinct CDR3 sequences; around half appear just once. The biggest ten clones account for 15% to 20% of the sample.

The entry originates in a study of blood T cells in healthy people across ages (dated by TCRdb to 2013 to 2016). Context from the whole study: Template switching captured roughly one uniquely barcoded TCR beta cDNA molecule per two T cells in model experiments. Using deep sequencing normalized with unique cDNA molecular identifiers, the study measured how TCR beta repertoire diversity changes with age. Four age groups were formed from the donors: young (average approximately 17 years), middle-aged (less than 40), aged (more than 55) and long-lived (around 82). To avoid experimental bias, donors of different ages were spread randomly across the sequencing lanes. Two additional independent replicas of 1 million unique cDNA reads from the same blood draw were analyzed for two donors (one aged 18 to 29 and one aged 80 or older).

The donors were roughly 38 Caucasian individuals from Russia, aged roughly 6 to 100 years, who were systemically healthy. Each donor gave 8 to 10 milliliters of peripheral blood, drawn into EDTA-treated Vacutainer tubes. Ficoll-Paque density-gradient centrifugation was used to isolate PBMCs, with at least 7 million obtained per sample. Total RNA was extracted from PBMCs with Trizol reagent, with at least 6 micrograms obtained per sample. The percentages of naive CD45RAhigh/CD27high T cells were determined by flow cytometry on a PBMC aliquot from every donor. Here is what the overall study found, with its caveats: Estimates of total diversity based on one million sequenced T cells were regarded as lower bounds and as underestimates. Compared with the aged group, the long-lived group had more naive CD4+ T cells, fewer expanded clones and increased TCR diversity, a pattern suggesting age selection. Because the CMV infection status of the donors was unknown, age-related changes in expanded clonotypes may potentially have been confounded. Because profiling used bulk unsorted PBMCs, naive and antigen-experienced compartments could not be compared conclusively. As age increased, observed TCR beta diversity per million T cells dropped in a roughly linear way, and a significant reduction was already evident by age roughly 40. Observed TCR beta diversity correlated strongly with the percentage of naive T cells measured by flow cytometry.

The clonotype was recovered from a man older than 75 in good health. The sample consisted of blood.

The CDR3 in this case is CSAQVPSGSRETQYF. In nucleotides, the sequence is TGCAGTGCCCAAGTCCCTAGCGGGAGCAGGGAGACCCAGTACTTC. The rearranged chain carries TRBV20-1 and TRBJ2-5, with 10 middle bases fitting TRBD2. From the germline V gene (reference sequence), CDR1 is DFQATT and CDR2 is SNEGSKA. Compared with germline, V lacks 6 bases and J lacks 5 bases; bases without a gene match: 12. From the cysteine through the phenylalanine, the CDR3 covers 15 amino acids. The entry retains the CDR3 DNA only, 45 bases that are in frame from base 1.